This TCR beta chain was recovered during a study of blood T cell repertoires in COVID-19. Per the germline V gene, CDR1 is MNHEY and CDR2 is SMNVEV (reference sequence). CDR3 size: 13 residues. V gave up 5 bases and J gave up 4 bases, with 11 bases separating them. Profiled with immunoSEQ multiplex PCR; TCRdb holds only in-frame clones, not every one. The repertoire holds about 400,000 clones, with 70% to 90% as singletons. The TCR comes from a man aged 40-55 years with acute or convalescent COVID-19. The J gene is TRBJ1-1, the V gene TRBV27; D not resolved. The sequencing sample was made of peripheral blood. Here the CDR3 DNA reads TGTGCCAGCAGTCGTGGAGCGGGCACTGAAGCTTTCTTT. It specifies CASSRGAGTEAFF.